This T cell receptor beta chain comes out of a study of Graves' ophthalmopathy and Graves' hyperthyroidism. Whole-study context: Peripheral blood sampling occurred at initial diagnosis, before any treatment.

As to this clonotype: Its specificity is unknown.

Whole-study findings and limits: Most expanded clonotypes in thyroid above 0.001 frequency also showed up in blood.

For repertoire sequencing, the TCR beta CDR3 regions were amplified from RNA transcripts. RT-PCR in the first round used HTBI primers; a second-round multiplex PCR followed. One entry per CDR3 protein results from TCRdb running MiXCR on the multiplex PCR reads. This sample has about 740,000 distinct CDR3 sequences, with roughly 40% found just once. Germline loops: CDR1 MGHDK, CDR2 SYGVNS. The junction had 9 bases not matched to a gene; V was cut back by 11 bases and J by 5 bases. CDR3 length: 13 residues. Specimen: peripheral blood. The chain uses TRBV25-1 and TRBJ1-5; 7 nucleotides agree with TRBD1. This TCR derives from an adult man with Graves' ophthalmopathy. The CDR3 protein is CAAEGRGYQPQHF. The CDR3 bases are TGTGCCGCGGAGGGCAGGGGGTATCAGCCCCAGCATTTT.